The source of this T cell receptor beta chain is a study of blood T cell repertoires in COVID-19. As for the study in general: Sample material is recorded as cDNA or gDNA derived from T cells, B-cell-depleted T cells, or PBMCs.

Donors were grouped by their self-reported clinical history. V shed 3 bases, J shed 6 bases, and the junction held 2 bases outside the gene matches. CDR3 length equals 13 residues. CDR1 and CDR2 from the germline V gene are SGHTA and FQGNSA. Measured with immunoSEQ multiplex PCR; TCRdb has only the in-frame clones, and not every one. The repertoire consists of fewer than 250,000 clones, with about 83% occurring once and the leading ten covering around 3.3%. This TCR derives from a middle-aged woman who had been exposed to COVID-19. This chain links TRBV7-2 with TRBJ1-5, with TRBD1 matching 7 bases. The sample comprised PBMCs or T cells enriched from blood (not recorded which). The CDR3 reads CASSFDRVQPQHF. The CDR3 DNA is TGTGCCAGCAGCTTCGACAGGGTTCAGCCCCAGCATTTT.